These T cell receptor beta chains were read from a single sample in a study of T cell clonotyping in hematopoietic cell transplantation. Only in-frame clones appear in the TCRdb table, and some are missing; sequencing was by immunoSEQ multiplex PCR. The sample shows about 5,400 clones, roughly 70% of them seen only once. The sequencing used PBMCs, collected 180 days after allogeneic stem cell transplant. These receptors were collected from a male patient between 45 and 59 years old who had an allogeneic stem cell transplant from an unrelated donor, so the T cells may come from the graft donor. Some clones in this sample may be carry-over from other donors' samples. Both conserved end residues are part of each CDR3. D genes are given only for firm matches. Some rows have no size entry. The others give once, few or many, or a class for an expanded clone.

d_gene | j_gene | v_gene | abundance | CDR3nt | CDR3aa
TRBD1 | TRBJ1-1 | TRBV29-1 | - | TGCAGCGTTCACAGGGGGGCCACTGAAGCTTTCTTT | CSVHRGATEAFF
- | TRBJ2-3 | TRBV7-9 | few | TGTGCCAGCGGGGCCACAGATACGCAGTATTTT | CASGATDTQYF
TRBD1 | TRBJ2-1 | TRBV6-5 | - | TGTGCCAGCAGTCCACAGGGGGCGGCCAATGAGCAGTTCTTC | CASSPQGAANEQFF
- | TRBJ2-1 | TRBV5-1 | - | TGCGCCAGCAGCCAAACGTCCGCGTCCTCCAATGAGCAGTTCTTC | CASSQTSASSNEQFF
- | TRBJ1-6 | TRBV19 | - | TGTGCCAGTAGTATGCTGACGGGCTCTGGGTCACCCCTCCACTTT | CASSMLTGSGSPLHF
- | TRBJ2-7 | TRBV10-3 | - | TGTGCCACCAAACCGGGAAACCCTTTAACGAGCGACGAGCAGTACTTC | CATKPGNPLTSDEQYF
- | TRBJ1-1 | TRBV7-2 | - | TGTGCCAGCAGCACGCCCCGGGGAGGGCTGGACACTGAAGCTTTCTTT | CASSTPRGGLDTEAFF
TRBD2 | TRBJ2-5 | TRBV5-1 | few | TGCGCCAGCAGCTTGGGGGGACTAGCGGGAGGACAAGAGACCCAGTACTTC | CASSLGGLAGGQETQYF
- | TRBJ1-2 | TRBV5-4 | - | TGTGCCAGCAGCTTGGACAGACGATATGGCTACACCTTC | CASSLDRRYGYTF
- | TRBJ2-2 | TRBV2 | - | TGTGCCAGCAGTCTCCGGCCGAACACCGGGGAGCTGTTTTTT | CASSLRPNTGELFF
TRBD1 | TRBJ2-7 | TRBV6-5 | - | TGTGCCAGCAGTCCCGGACAGGGACGATACGAGCAGTACTTC | CASSPGQGRYEQYF
TRBD1 | TRBJ1-6 | TRBV9 | - | TGTGCCAGCAGCGCGGGACAGAGCTGGTTAGGTTCACCCCTCCACTTT | CASSAGQSWLGSPLHF
- | TRBJ2-7 | TRBV6-6 | - | TGTGCCAGCAGTTACGGCTTAGGCGAGCAGTACTTC | CASSYGLGEQYF
TRBD1 | TRBJ2-7 | TRBV27 | - | TGTGCCAGCAGTGCCAGAGGGGGCGCATACGAGCAGTACTTC | CASSARGGAYEQYF
- | TRBJ2-4 | TRBV4-2 | - | TGTGCCAGCAGCCAAGACAGAGGGGGAATAGGCAAAAACATTCAGTACTTC | CASSQDRGGIGKNIQYF
- | TRBJ1-3 | TRBV6-6 | - | TGTGCCAGCAGTTCGGGGCACGTAATCTCTGGAAACACCATATATTTT | CASSSGHVISGNTIYF
- | TRBJ2-1 | TRBV9 | few | TGTGCCAGCAGCTATGCGGGACTCCTTCACAATGAGCAGTTCTTC | CASSYAGLLHNEQFF
- | TRBJ2-1 | TRBV28 | - | TGTGCCAGTAGAACCGGGGTCTTTGATGAGCAGTTCTTC | CASRTGVFDEQFF
- | TRBJ2-1 | TRBV28 | - | TGTGCCAGCAGTCCCGCGGGCGACTATGAGCAGTTCTTC | CASSPAGDYEQFF
- | TRBJ1-2 | TRBV28 | - | TGTGCCAGCAGTGCAGGGGATCTCACCTTC | CASSAGDLTF
- | TRBJ2-7 | TRBV13 | - | TGTGCCAGCAGCTCGTGGCAAGTCCGCTCCTACGAGCAGTACTTC | CASSSWQVRSYEQYF
TRBD1 | TRBJ1-2 | TRBV11-1 | once | TGTGCCAGCAGCCCCGGGACAGGACTATTCTATGGCTACACCTTC | CASSPGTGLFYGYTF
TRBD2 | TRBJ2-7 | TRBV11-2 | - | TGTGCCAGCAGCTTAACCCAGGGACTAGGGTACGAGCAGTACTTC | CASSLTQGLGYEQYF